The rows below give T cell receptor beta chains drawn from one sample of a study of cytomegalovirus exposure and HLA in healthy donors. Profiled with immunoSEQ multiplex PCR; TCRdb holds only in-frame clones, not every one. Of 85,000 to 130,000 clones detected, around 10% appear once; the ten largest clones hold under 6.5%. The specimen was PBMCs. These receptors all come from a man aged 35 to 55 in good health and CMV-seropositive. Both conserved end residues are part of each CDR3. D genes are given only for firm matches. Clone size is given for some rows only: seen once, a few or many times, or a class if the clone is expanded.

d_gene	v_gene	len	j_gene	abundance	CDR3aa	CDR3nt
.	TRBV19	13	TRBJ2-4	.	CASSIGQWNIQYF	TGTGCCAGTAGTATTGGGCAGTGGAACATTCAGTACTTC
TRBD1	TRBV5-1	15	TRBJ1-4	.	CASSRTGGEQEKLFF	TGCGCCAGCAGCCGAACAGGGGGCGAACAAGAAAAACTGTTTTTT
TRBD1	TRBV5-6	15	TRBJ2-7	.	CASSLYRGEPHEQYF	TGTGCCAGCAGCTTGTACAGGGGCGAGCCCCACGAGCAGTACTTC
TRBD2	TRBV19	15	TRBJ2-5	few	CASSLSMRGQETQYF	TGTGCCAGTAGTCTATCGATGCGGGGGCAAGAGACCCAGTACTTC
.	TRBV13	11	TRBJ1-2	.	CASSDGYGYTF	TGTGCCAGCAGTGACGGGTATGGCTACACCTTC
.	TRBV7-9	16	TRBJ1-1	few	CASSIQGSGPNTEAFF	TGTGCCAGCAGCATCCAGGGGAGTGGTCCGAACACTGAAGCTTTCTTT
.	TRBV7-2	15	TRBJ1-1	few	CASSLGARMNTEAFF	TGTGCCAGCAGCTTAGGGGCCAGAATGAACACTGAAGCTTTCTTT
.	TRBV4-1	14	TRBJ2-7	.	CASSQDGTIYEQYF	TGCGCCAGCAGCCAAGATGGGACAATCTACGAGCAGTACTTC
TRBD1	TRBV29-1	15	TRBJ2-7	many	CSALSRDRVWSEQYF	TGCAGCGCCCTCTCCCGGGACAGGGTGTGGTCCGAGCAGTACTTC
TRBD2	TRBV27	16	TRBJ2-5	.	CASRPGLAYRQETQYF	TGTGCCAGCAGGCCGGGACTAGCTTACCGCCAAGAGACCCAGTACTTC
.	TRBV27	15	TRBJ2-3	few	CASSSAATSTDTQYF	TGTGCCAGCAGCTCAGCGGCCACCAGCACAGATACGCAGTATTTT
TRBD1	TRBV27	13	TRBJ1-2	few	CASSLYRGHGYTF	TGTGCCAGCAGTTTATACAGGGGGCATGGCTACACCTTC
.	TRBV18	13	TRBJ2-3	few	CASSGTVRDTQYF	TGTGCCAGCTCAGGTACAGTCCGGGATACGCAGTATTTT
.	TRBV20-1	10	TRBJ2-7	few	CSAHYYEQYF	TGCAGTGCTCACTACTACGAGCAGTACTTC
TRBD2	TRBV7-2	16	TRBJ2-2	.	CASSSGLAGAIGELFF	TGTGCCAGCAGCTCAGGACTAGCGGGAGCGATCGGGGAGCTGTTTTTT
.	TRBV5-1	15	TRBJ2-2	.	CASSLGHVATGELFF	TGCGCCAGCAGCTTGGGACACGTTGCAACCGGGGAGCTGTTTTTT
.	TRBV2	12	TRBJ1-2	.	CASSGDSYGYTF	TGTGCCAGCAGTGGAGACAGCTATGGCTACACCTTC
.	TRBV12-5	14	TRBJ1-2	.	CASGLGTGYGGYTF	.
.	TRBV9	15	TRBJ2-1	.	CASSVGRGSYNEQFF	TGTGCCAGCAGCGTAGGACGGGGCTCCTACAATGAGCAGTTCTTC
.	TRBV19	13	TRBJ2-7	few	CASSIFRGHEQYF	TGTGCCAGTAGTATCTTCAGGGGTCACGAGCAGTACTTC
.	TRBV6-5	14	TRBJ1-1	few	CASSYQGMNTEAFF	TGTGCCAGCAGTTACCAGGGGATGAACACTGAAGCTTTCTTT
TRBD1	TRBV5-1	16	TRBJ2-1	.	CASSNSGTGANNEQFF	TGCGCCAGCAGCAACTCCGGGACAGGGGCGAACAATGAGCAGTTCTTC
.	TRBV29-1	16	TRBJ2-2	.	CSVEDVRGGAVGELFF	TGCAGCGTTGAAGATGTCAGGGGAGGGGCGGTCGGGGAGCTGTTTTTT
TRBD1	TRBV28	14	TRBJ2-4	.	CASSLGDRGNIQYF	TGTGCCAGCAGTTTAGGGGACAGGGGGAACATTCAGTACTTC
TRBD1	TRBV15	17	TRBJ1-2	few	CATSTMDRWTGNYGYTF	TGTGCCACCAGCACAATGGACCGGTGGACAGGGAACTATGGCTACACCTTC
.	TRBV27	15	TRBJ1-1	few	CASSLLSGRVSEAFF	TGTGCCAGCAGTTTATTGAGTGGCAGGGTGAGTGAAGCTTTCTTT
.	TRBV27	16	TRBJ1-5	few	CASSTRQEASNQPQHF	TGTGCCAGCAGTACCCGACAGGAGGCTAGCAATCAGCCCCAGCATTTT